The 30 T cell receptor beta chains below were found in one sample sequenced in a study of OX40 agonist ivuxolimab in advanced cancers. TCRdb's table, derived via immunoSEQ multiplex PCR, lists solely in-frame clones and lacks some. This table holds about 100,000 clones, about 91% found once. The sample was CD4+ or CD8+ T cells sorted from blood, taken in a trial of the OX40 agonist ivuxolimab. The origin of the receptors is an adult with an advanced solid tumor such as melanoma, head and neck, liver or kidney cancer.

The rearrangement joins TRBV10-2 to TRBJ2-7; 8 bases align to TRBD1. The germline V gene has CDR1 WSHSY and CDR2 SAAADI. The CDR3 runs to 15 residues. The J segment lost 6 bases and the V segment lost 3 bases, leaving 10 bases of the junction unmatched. The CDR3 bases are TGCGCCAGCAGTGAAAGGGACAGGCCTACTTCCGAGCAGTACTTC. It specifies CASSERDRPTSEQYF.

The rearrangement links TRBV6-5 to TRBJ1-1; D not certain. The CDR3 is 11 amino acids. CDR1 is MNHEY and CDR2 is SVGAGI in the germline V gene. Trimming cost V 5 bases and J 3 bases, with 4 bases left between them. The CDR3 region has the DNA TGTGCCAGCAGTCGATACACTGAAGCTTTCTTT. Translating gives CASSRYTEAFF.

The genes are TRBV10-3 and TRBJ1-1, with D maybe TRBD1 (5 bases). Trimming shortened V by 3 bases and J by 5 bases, and 16 bases separated the two germline ends. Germline-derived CDR1 and CDR2 are ENHRY and SYGVKD. The CDR3 has 15 amino acids. In nucleotides, the CDR3 is TGTGCCATCAGTGAAAAGCGGGCGGGGCGGACTGAAGCTTTCTTT. Its translation is CAISEKRAGRTEAFF.

Comment on this clone: The junction differs from germline at one of its ends, possibly a read error. Other DNA sequences in the sample encode the same CDR3. J is TRBJ1-2 and V is TRBV5-6, with 8 positions matching TRBD1. The length of the CDR3 is 16 residues. Germline V gene lookup returns CDR1 SGHDT and CDR2 YYEEEE. The CDR3 is CASSPRTGRVAYGYTF. CDR3 DNA sequence: TGCGCCAGCAGCCCCCGGACAGGGAGGGTCGCCTATGGCTACACCTTC.

This clone was detected a few times. The chain combines TRBV19 with TRBJ2-2, with 7 bases matching TRBD1. The CDR3 runs 15 residues. Germline values: CDR1 LNHDA, CDR2 SQIVND (reference sequence). Losses at the gene ends were 6 bases for V and 1 base for J; bases not matched to a gene: 5. The CDR3 DNA reads TGTGCCAGTAGAACCGGGACAGTGAACACCGGGGAGCTGTTTTTT. Translated, it gives CASRTGTVNTGELFF.

V is TRBV7-9 and J is TRBJ2-7; 8 nucleotides match TRBD2. CDR1 and CDR2 from the germline V gene are SEHNR and FQNEAQ (reference sequence). V was clipped by 1 base and J by 0 bases; unmatched bases: 2. The CDR3 is made up of 15 amino acids. This chain's CDR3 is CASSLEGTSSYEQYF. The DNA of the CDR3 is TGTGCCAGCAGCTTAGAAGGGACTAGCTCCTACGAGCAGTACTTC.

This sequence joins TRBV27 and TRBJ1-2, with D possibly being TRBD1 (5 bases). CDR1 MNHEY and CDR2 SMNVEV come from the germline V gene (reference sequence). This CDR3 has 16 amino acids. V was trimmed by 3 bases and J by 1 base, leaving 15 bases between them. The CDR3, as DNA: TGTGCCAGCAGTTTTGGGCAGGGAAAGAGTAACTATGGCTACACCTTC. Translating it yields CASSFGQGKSNYGYTF.

The chain links TRBV7-3 to TRBJ2-7, with 7 bases identical to TRBD2. V lost 5 bases and J lost 5; bases outside the gene matches: 9. There are 14 residues in the CDR3. The germline CDR1 and CDR2 sequences are SGHTA and FQGTGA. Written as DNA, the CDR3 is TGTGCCAGCAGCGCTAGCGGCCGTATAGACGAGCAGTACTTC. Amino acid sequence: CASSASGRIDEQYF.

The rearrangement links TRBV4-1 to TRBJ1-1; no clear D gene. V was clipped by 0 bases and J by 0 bases, with 5 bases between them. CDR3 length: 14 residues. CDR1 MGHRA and CDR2 YSYEKL come from the germline V gene. CDR3 in DNA: TGCGCCAGCAGCCAAGAGCCGTTGAACACTGAAGCTTTCTTT. Translated, it gives CASSQEPLNTEAFF.

This chain joins TRBV14 and TRBJ2-7, with D uncertain. CDR3 size: 15 residues. The ends were cut back, 0 bases at V and 6 bases at J, with 15 bases in the middle. Looked up from germline, CDR1 is SGHDN and CDR2 is FVKESK. CDR3 sequence reads: CASSQDRSPLSEQYF. The DNA of the CDR3 is TGTGCCAGCAGCCAAGACAGGTCACCCCTGTCCGAGCAGTACTTC. Complete variable domain (other parts from reference TRBV14 and TRBJ2-7): EAGVTQFPSHSVIEKGQTVTLRCDPISGHDNLYWYRRVMGKEIKFLLHFVKESKQDESGMPNNRFLAERTGGTYSTLKVQPAELEDSGVYFCASSQDRSPLSEQYFGPGTRLTVT.

J is TRBJ1-1 and V is TRBV6-1; 7 bases are shared with TRBD1. This CDR3 spans 15 amino acids. The J segment lost 7 bases and the V segment lost 2 bases, leaving 10 bases of the junction unmatched. Germline V gene sequence: CDR1 MNHNS, CDR2 SASEGT. Here the CDR3 reads CASSEKAGTVIEAFF. The CDR3, as DNA: TGTGCCAGCAGTGAAAAAGCCGGGACAGTCATTGAAGCTTTCTTT.

The chain employs TRBV11-1 and TRBJ2-3, with D possibly TRBD2 on 6 matching bases. The CDR3 contains 14 residues. The V gene lost 7 bases and the J gene lost 1 base, with 12 bases spanning the gap. CDR1 and CDR2 (germline): SGHAT, FQDESV (reference sequence). CDR3 loop: CASTSIAGTDTQYF. The CDR3 bases are TGTGCCAGCACCTCAATAGCGGGCACAGATACGCAGTATTTT.

The chain joins TRBV6-5 to TRBJ2-3; maybe TRBD1 (7 bases). CDR3 length equals 15 residues. V was pared by 8 bases and J by 1 base, with 16 bases between. The germline CDR1 and CDR2 sequences are MNHEY and SVGAGI. The CDR3 nucleotides read TGTGCCAGCTCCCGCAGGGGGGACCGCACAGATACGCAGTATTTT. Amino acids: CASSRRGDRTDTQYF.

The chain is built from TRBV19 and TRBJ2-1, with 9 positions matching TRBD2. V was pared by 0 bases and J by 4 bases, with 13 bases of the junction left unmatched. CDR3 size: 19 residues. In germline, CDR1 is LNHDA, CDR2 SQIVND (reference sequence). CDR3 nucleotide sequence: TGTGCCAGTAGTATAGAGCTGGGGTGGGTAGCGGGAGTGTACAATGAGCAGTTCTTC. It yields the protein CASSIELGWVAGVYNEQFF.

This clone was observed a few times. This chain connects TRBV7-9 to TRBJ1-1; no clear D. CDR3 length: 13 amino acids. Germline CDR1 is SEHNR and CDR2 is FQNEAQ (reference sequence). The V gene lost 0 bases and the J gene lost 6 bases, with 8 bases spanning the gap. The CDR3 sequence is CASSLARIAEAFF. In DNA, the CDR3 is TGTGCCAGCAGCTTAGCCAGAATCGCTGAAGCTTTCTTT.

The chain links TRBV5-1 to TRBJ2-7; TRBD1 is a possible D gene (5 bases). The CDR3 has 13 residues. Germline V CDR1 and CDR2: SGHRS, YFSETQ. The V end lost 1 base, the J end lost 6 bases, and 11 bases lay between the germline ends. CDR3 DNA: TGCGCCAGCAGCTTGCTCAGGGAAGGCGAGCAGTACTTC. It encodes CASSLLREGEQYF.

This chain joins TRBV5-1 and TRBJ2-3, with a tentative D call TRBD2 (5 bases). The length of the CDR3 is 14 residues. Germline assignment: CDR1 SGHRS and CDR2 YFSETQ. V lost 2 bases to trimming and J lost 1 base, with 8 bases between them. The CDR3 region has the DNA TGCGCCAGCAGCTTAACACTAGGCACAGATACGCAGTATTTT. It translates to CASSLTLGTDTQYF.

The chain links TRBV7-9 to TRBJ1-4, with 7 bases that match TRBD1. Trimming cost V 5 bases and J 8 bases; bases outside gene matches: 8. Germline CDR1 reads SEHNR; CDR2 reads FQNEAQ (reference sequence). This CDR3 has 14 amino acids. The CDR3 here is CASSPTGVREKLFF. CDR3 coding DNA: TGTGCCAGCAGCCCTACAGGGGTGAGGGAAAAACTGTTTTTT.

The chain links TRBV7-8 to TRBJ1-4; a possible D gene is TRBD1 (6 bases). V was trimmed by 0 bases and J by 5 bases, leaving 13 bases between them. This CDR3 has 16 amino acids. Germline loops: CDR1 SGHVS, CDR2 FQNEAQ. The CDR3 loop reads CASSLALGGWNEKLFF. In DNA, the CDR3 is TGTGCCAGCAGCTTAGCGCTGGGGGGCTGGAATGAAAAACTGTTTTTT. The full variable domain, completed using reference TRBV7-8 and TRBJ1-4, is GAGVSQSPRYKVAKRGQDVALRCDPISGHVSLFWYQQALGQGPEFLTYFQNEAQLDKSGLPSDRFFAERPEGSVSTLKIQRTQQEDSAVYLCASSLALGGWNEKLFFGSGTQLSVL.

This chain joins TRBV7-8 and TRBJ2-2; 7 bases are a match to TRBD2. The CDR3 runs to 14 residues. From germline, CDR1 is SGHVS and CDR2 FQNEAQ. The CDR3 bases are TGTGGCATTAGACTAGCTCCTCGGACCGGGGAGCTGTTTTTT. This translates into CGIRLAPRTGELFF.

The chain carries TRBV5-1 and TRBJ2-7; D ambiguous. Looked up from germline, CDR1 is SGHRS and CDR2 is YFSETQ. This CDR3 has 13 amino acids. Trimming cost V 4 bases and J 4 bases, with 12 bases left between them. CDR3 nucleotides: TGCGCCAGCAGCAATCGAAACGGGTACGAGCAGTACTTC. Protein product: CASSNRNGYEQYF.

The sample holds one count of this clone. This chain connects TRBV6-1 to TRBJ1-6; D is possibly TRBD1 (5 bases). The V and J ends lost 7 bases and 9 bases respectively, with 13 bases between them. The CDR3 is made up of 13 amino acids. Germline V gene lookup returns CDR1 MNHNS and CDR2 SASEGT. The CDR3 protein is CASMIRGGSPLHF. CDR3 sequence (DNA): TGTGCCAGCATGATACGGGGCGGTTCACCCCTCCACTTT.

The rearrangement joins TRBV19 to TRBJ2-5; tentatively, D is TRBD2 (6 bases). The CDR3 runs to 13 residues. In germline, CDR1 is LNHDA, CDR2 SQIVND (reference sequence). With 3 bases removed from V and 5 bases from J, the gap between germline ends came to 10 bases. The CDR3 region has the DNA TGTGCCAGTAGTATGGCGGGGTTGGAGACCCAGTACTTC. Translated, it gives CASSMAGLETQYF.

The chain has TRBV7-7 and TRBJ2-1; 11 bases agree with TRBD2. The germline gives CDR1 SSHAT, CDR2 FNYEAQ (reference sequence). This CDR3 spans 14 amino acids. The J segment lost 6 bases and the V segment lost 2 bases, leaving 0 bases of the junction unmatched. CDR3 bases: TGTGCCAGCAGCTTAACTAGCGGGGGCAATGAGCAGTTCTTC. Translation: CASSLTSGGNEQFF.

This sequence joins TRBV5-6 and TRBJ1-4; perhaps TRBD1 as D (6 bases). Looked up from germline, CDR1 is SGHDT and CDR2 is YYEEEE. The ends were cut back, 2 bases at V and 8 bases at J, with 13 bases in the middle. The CDR3 has 14 amino acids. The CDR3 sequence is CASSFSRGGEKLFF. The CDR3 DNA reads TGTGCCAGCAGCTTTTCCAGGGGTGGAGAAAAACTGTTTTTT. Together with reference TRBV5-6 and TRBJ1-4, the CDR3 gives the full variable domain: DAGVTQSPTHLIKTRGQQVTLRCSPKSGHDTVSWYQQALGQGPQFIFQYYEEEERQRGNFPDRFSGHQFPNYSSELNVNALLLGDSALYLCASSFSRGGEKLFFGSGTQLSVL.

V gene TRBV18 combines with J gene TRBJ1-2; possibly TRBD1 for D (5 bases). Trimming pared 3 bases from V and 8 bases from J, leaving 13 bases between. The CDR3 sequence is 13 residues long. Germline loops: CDR1 KGHSH, CDR2 LQKENI. The CDR3 here is CASSPGGVGGYTF. The DNA for the CDR3 is TGTGCCAGCTCACCGGGGGGGGTCGGAGGCTACACCTTC.

J is TRBJ1-4 and V is TRBV19; 8 bases line up with TRBD1. CDR1 and CDR2 from the germline V gene are LNHDA and SQIVND (reference sequence). V trimming: 5 bases; J trimming: 6 bases; junction bases outside the gene matches: 11. The CDR3 has 16 residues. This chain's CDR3 is CASSLRGTGKYEKLFF. Written as DNA, the CDR3 is TGTGCCAGTAGTCTCCGCGGGACAGGAAAATATGAAAAACTGTTTTTT. Drawing the rest from reference TRBV19 and TRBJ1-4, the complete variable domain is DGGITQSPKYLFRKEGQNVTLSCEQNLNHDAMYWYRQDPGQGLRLIYYSQIVNDFQKGDIAEGYSVSREKKESFPLTVTSAQKNPTAFYLCASSLRGTGKYEKLFFGSGTQLSVL.

The J gene is TRBJ1-2, the V gene TRBV28; maybe TRBD1 (6 bases). This CDR3 has 15 amino acids. With 6 bases removed from V and 5 bases from J, the gap between germline ends came to 19 bases. Per germline, CDR1 MDHEN and CDR2 SYDVKM. The CDR3: CASRPGTNGGYGYTF. CDR3 DNA sequence: TGTGCCAGCAGACCTGGGACAAACGGTGGTTATGGCTACACCTTC.

In its sample, this clone was seen a few times. The chain couples TRBV28 to TRBJ1-5, with D unresolved. This CDR3 contains 13 residues. With 3 bases removed from V and 2 bases from J, the gap between germline ends came to 5 bases. The germline V gene encodes CDR1 MDHEN and CDR2 SYDVKM. CDR3 in DNA: TGTGCCAGCAGTTTGTCTGGCAATCAGCCCCAGCATTTT. Residues: CASSLSGNQPQHF.

The rearrangement links TRBV9 to TRBJ2-2; tentatively, D is TRBD1 (5 bases). The germline gives CDR1 SGDLS, CDR2 YYNGEE. CDR3 length equals 15 residues. Trimming cost V 3 bases and J 1 base, with 10 bases left between them. CDR3 sequence: CASSAQALNTGELFF. CDR3 nucleotides: TGTGCCAGCAGCGCACAGGCACTGAACACCGGGGAGCTGTTTTTT.